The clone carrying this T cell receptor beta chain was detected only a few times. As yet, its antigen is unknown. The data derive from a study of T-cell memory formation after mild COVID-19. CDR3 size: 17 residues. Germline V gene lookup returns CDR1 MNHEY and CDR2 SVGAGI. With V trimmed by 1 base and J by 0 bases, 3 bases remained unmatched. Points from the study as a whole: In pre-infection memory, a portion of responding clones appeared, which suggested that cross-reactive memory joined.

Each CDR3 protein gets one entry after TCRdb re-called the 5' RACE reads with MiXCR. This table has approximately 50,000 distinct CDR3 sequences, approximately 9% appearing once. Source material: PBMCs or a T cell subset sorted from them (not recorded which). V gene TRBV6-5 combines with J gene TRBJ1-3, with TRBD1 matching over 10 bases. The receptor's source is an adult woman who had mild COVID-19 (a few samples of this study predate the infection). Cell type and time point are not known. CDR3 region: CASSYFGTGASGNTIYF. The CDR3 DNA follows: TGTGCCAGCAGTTACTTCGGGACAGGGGCCTCTGGAAACACCATATATTTT.